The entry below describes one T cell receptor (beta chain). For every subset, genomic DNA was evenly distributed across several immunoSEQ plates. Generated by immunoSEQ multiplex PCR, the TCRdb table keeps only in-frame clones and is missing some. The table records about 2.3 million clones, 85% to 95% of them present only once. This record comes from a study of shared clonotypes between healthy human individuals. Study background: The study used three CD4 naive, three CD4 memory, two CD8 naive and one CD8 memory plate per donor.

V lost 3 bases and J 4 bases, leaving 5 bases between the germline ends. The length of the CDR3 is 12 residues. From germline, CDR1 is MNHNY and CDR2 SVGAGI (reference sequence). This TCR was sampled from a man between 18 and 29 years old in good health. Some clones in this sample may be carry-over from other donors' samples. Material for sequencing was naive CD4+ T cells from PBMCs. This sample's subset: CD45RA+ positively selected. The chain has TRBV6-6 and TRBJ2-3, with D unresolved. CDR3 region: CASSYIADTQYF. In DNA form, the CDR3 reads TGTGCCAGCAGTTATATCGCAGATACGCAGTATTTT.